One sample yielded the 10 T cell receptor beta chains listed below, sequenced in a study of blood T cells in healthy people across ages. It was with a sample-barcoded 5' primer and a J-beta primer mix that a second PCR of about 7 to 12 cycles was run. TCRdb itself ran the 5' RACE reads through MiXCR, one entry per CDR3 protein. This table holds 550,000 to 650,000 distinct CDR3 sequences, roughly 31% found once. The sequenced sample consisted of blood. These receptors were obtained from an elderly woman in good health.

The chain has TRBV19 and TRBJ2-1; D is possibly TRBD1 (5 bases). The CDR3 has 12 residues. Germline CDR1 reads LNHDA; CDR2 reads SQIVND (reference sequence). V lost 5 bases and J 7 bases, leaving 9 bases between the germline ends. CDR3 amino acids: CASSSRANEQFF. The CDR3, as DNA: TGTGCCAGTAGTTCCAGGGCTAATGAGCAGTTCTTC.

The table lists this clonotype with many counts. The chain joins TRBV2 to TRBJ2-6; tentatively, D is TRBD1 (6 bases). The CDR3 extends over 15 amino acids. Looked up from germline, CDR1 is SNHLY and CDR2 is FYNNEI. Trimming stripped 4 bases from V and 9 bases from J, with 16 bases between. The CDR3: CASSVDRSPYNVLTF. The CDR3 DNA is TGTGCCAGCAGTGTCGACAGGTCCCCATACAACGTCCTGACTTTC.

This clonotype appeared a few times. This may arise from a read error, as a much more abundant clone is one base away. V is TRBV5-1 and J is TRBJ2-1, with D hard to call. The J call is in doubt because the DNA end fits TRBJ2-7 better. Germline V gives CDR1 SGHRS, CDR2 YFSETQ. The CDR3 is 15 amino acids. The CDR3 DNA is TGCGCCAGCAGCTTGGATTCCCCCTCCTACAATGAGCAGTACTTC. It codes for CASSLDSPSYNEQYF.

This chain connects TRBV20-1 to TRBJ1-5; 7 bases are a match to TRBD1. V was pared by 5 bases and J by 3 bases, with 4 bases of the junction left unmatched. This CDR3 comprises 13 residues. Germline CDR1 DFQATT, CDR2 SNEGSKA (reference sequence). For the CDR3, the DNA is TGCAGTGCTCCTCAGGGGGTCAATCAGCCCCAGCATTTT. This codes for CSAPQGVNQPQHF.

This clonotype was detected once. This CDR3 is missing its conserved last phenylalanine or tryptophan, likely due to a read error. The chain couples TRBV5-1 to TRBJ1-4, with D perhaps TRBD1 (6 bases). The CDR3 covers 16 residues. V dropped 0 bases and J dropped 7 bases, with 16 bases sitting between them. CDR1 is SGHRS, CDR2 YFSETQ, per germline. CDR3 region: CASSLDHRADSEKLFL. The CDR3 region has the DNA TGCGCCAGCAGCTTGGACCACAGGGCGGACAGTGAAAAACTGTTTTTG.

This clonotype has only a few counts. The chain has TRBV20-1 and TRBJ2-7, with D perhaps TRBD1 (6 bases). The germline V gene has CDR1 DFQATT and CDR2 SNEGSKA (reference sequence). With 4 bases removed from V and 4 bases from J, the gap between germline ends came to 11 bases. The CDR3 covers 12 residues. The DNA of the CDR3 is TGCAGTGCTACTCCACAGGGTTACGAGCAGTACTTC. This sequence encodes CSATPQGYEQYF.

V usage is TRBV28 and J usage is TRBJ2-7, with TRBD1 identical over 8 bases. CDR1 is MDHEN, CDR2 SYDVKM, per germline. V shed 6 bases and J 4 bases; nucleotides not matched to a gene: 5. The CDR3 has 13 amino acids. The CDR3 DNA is TGTGCCAGCAGCCCGTGGACAGGGTACGAGCAGTACTTC. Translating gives CASSPWTGYEQYF. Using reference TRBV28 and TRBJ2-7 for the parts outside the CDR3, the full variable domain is DVKVTQSSRYLVKRTGEKVFLECVQDMDHENMFWYRQDPGLGLRLIYFSYDVKMKEKGDIPEGYSVSREKKERFSLILESASTNQTSMYLCASSPWTGYEQYFGPGTRLTVT.

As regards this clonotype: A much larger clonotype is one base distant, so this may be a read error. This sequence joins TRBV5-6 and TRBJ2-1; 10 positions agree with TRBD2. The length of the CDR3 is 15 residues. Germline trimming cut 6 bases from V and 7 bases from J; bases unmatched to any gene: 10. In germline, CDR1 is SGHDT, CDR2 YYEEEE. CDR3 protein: CASTLYLAGANEQFF. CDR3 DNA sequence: TGTGCCAGCACCCTATACCTAGCGGGGGCAAATGAGCAGTTCTTC.

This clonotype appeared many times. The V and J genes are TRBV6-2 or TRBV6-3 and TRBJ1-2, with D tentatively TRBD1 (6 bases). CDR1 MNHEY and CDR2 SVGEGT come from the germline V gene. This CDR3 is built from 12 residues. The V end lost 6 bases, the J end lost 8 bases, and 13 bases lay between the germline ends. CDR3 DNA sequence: TGTGCCAGCAGAACAGGGAATAGCGGCTACACCTTC. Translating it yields CASRTGNSGYTF.

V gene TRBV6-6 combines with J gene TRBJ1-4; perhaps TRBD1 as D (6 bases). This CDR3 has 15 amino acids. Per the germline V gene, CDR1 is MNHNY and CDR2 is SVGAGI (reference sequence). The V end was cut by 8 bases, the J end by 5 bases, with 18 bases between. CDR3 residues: CASGDPGAVNEKLFF. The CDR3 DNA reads TGTGCCAGCGGTGACCCAGGGGCGGTCAATGAAAAACTGTTTTTT.